The rows below give T cell receptor beta chains drawn from one sample of a study of response to subunit inactivated influenza vaccine. TCRdb processed the RT-PCR reads anew with MiXCR; each CDR3 protein has one entry. The sample includes under 200,000 distinct CDR3 sequences, roughly 10% of them seen just once. Source: non-naive T cells sorted from PBMCs, taken 40 to 50 days after vaccination. These receptors originate from a man in his fifties or sixties who received an inactivated influenza vaccine. CDR3s include the opening cysteine and the closing phenylalanine or tryptophan. D genes are given only for firm matches. Clone size is shown for a subset of rows, as once, few, many or a class of expanded clone.

TRBV10-3	-	TRBJ1-6	few	CAISEFRIGDSPLHF	TGTGCCATCAGTGAGTTCAGAATTGGGGATTCACCCCTCCACTTT
TRBV25-1	TRBD1	TRBJ1-1	many	CASSEGTGTAFF	TGTGCCAGCAGTGAAGGGACAGGAACAGCTTTCTTT
TRBV7-2	TRBD1	TRBJ1-1	-	CASSPGQGFEAFF	TGTGCCAGCAGCCCGGGACAGGGGTTTGAAGCTTTCTTT
TRBV10-3	-	TRBJ1-6	many	CATLQGTGNSPLHF	TGTGCCACTTTACAGGGAACGGGAAATTCACCCCTCCACTTT
TRBV6-2/TRBV6-3	-	TRBJ2-6	many	CASSNRALGANVLTF	TGTGCCAGCAGTAACCGGGCCTTAGGAGCCAACGTCCTGACTTTC
TRBV18	-	TRBJ2-1	many	CASSPPTLGEQFF	TGTGCCAGCTCACCACCGACCCTGGGGGAGCAGTTCTTC
TRBV6-1	TRBD2	TRBJ2-5	few	CASRFGTSETQYF	TGTGCCAGCAGATTCGGGACTAGCGAGACCCAGTACTTC
TRBV27	TRBD1	TRBJ1-5	few	CASSPGTGWSNQPQHF	TGTGCCAGCAGTCCCGGGACAGGGTGGAGCAATCAGCCCCAGCATTTT
TRBV12-3/TRBV12-4	-	TRBJ2-2	many	CASSGRTVTGELFF	TGTGCCAGCAGTGGTAGGACAGTTACCGGGGAGCTGTTTTTT
TRBV20-1	-	TRBJ2-5	-	CSASPGTGETQYF	TGCAGTGCTAGCCCAGGGACGGGTGAGACCCAGTACTTC
TRBV21-1	-	TRBJ2-7	-	CASSKCSMGAYEQYF	TGTGCCAGCAGCAAGTGCTCGATGGGAGCCTACGAGCAGTACTTC
TRBV5-1	-	TRBJ2-7	-	CASSLEGGATYEQYF	TGCGCCAGCAGCTTGGAGGGTGGGGCTACCTACGAGCAGTACTTC
TRBV6-1	-	TRBJ2-2	many	CASSGNFGGDTGELFF	TGTGCCAGCAGTGGGAACTTTGGGGGAGACACCGGGGAGCTGTTTTTT
TRBV20-1	-	TRBJ2-7	-	CSATQAQYEQYF	TGCAGTGCTACGCAGGCTCAGTACGAGCAGTACTTC
TRBV2	-	TRBJ2-2	few	CASSEARGAPVGELFF	TGTGCCAGCAGTGAAGCGAGAGGGGCCCCTGTCGGGGAGCTGTTTTTT
TRBV9	-	TRBJ1-1	-	CASSATLGYGSNTEAFF	TGTGCCAGCAGCGCAACCTTGGGGTACGGGTCCAACACTGAAGCTTTCTTT
TRBV20-1	-	TRBJ1-1	few	CSARGQSPAEAFF	TGCAGTGCTAGAGGACAGTCCCCAGCTGAAGCTTTCTTT
TRBV5-1	-	TRBJ2-7	many	CARLLRTLTYEQYF	TGCGCCAGACTTCTTCGGACACTTACCTACGAGCAGTACTTC
TRBV11-2	-	TRBJ2-1	many	CASSPLNEQFF	TGTGCCAGCAGCCCCCTAAATGAGCAGTTCTTC
TRBV7-6	-	TRBJ2-1	medium-sized	CASSLELAHYNEQFF	TGTGCCAGCAGCTTAGAACTGGCTCACTACAATGAGCAGTTCTTC
TRBV6-2/TRBV6-3	TRBD2	TRBJ2-7	few	CASSYSRAGAGYEQYF	TGTGCCAGCAGTTACTCCCGGGCGGGAGCTGGATACGAGCAGTACTTC
TRBV20-1	TRBD2	TRBJ2-3	once	CSARSGGASGGYTQYF	TGCAGCGCTAGATCCGGGGGGGCTAGCGGGGGGTATACGCAGTATTTT
TRBV7-6	-	TRBJ2-7	many	CASSPRSGKTSYEQYF	TGTGCCAGCAGCCCGAGATCGGGGAAGACCTCCTACGAGCAGTACTTC
TRBV2	TRBD1	TRBJ2-7	-	CASRSQGASYEQYF	TGTGCCAGCAGATCACAGGGGGCATCGTACGAGCAGTACTTC
TRBV15	-	TRBJ2-7	-	CATSRDTGYEQYF	TGTGCCACCAGCAGAGATACGGGATACGAGCAGTACTTC
TRBV15	TRBD1	TRBJ2-5	-	CATSRDRRRGHETQYF	TGTGCCACCAGCAGAGATCGTCGCAGGGGGCACGAGACCCAGTACTTC
TRBV5-1	-	TRBJ2-7	-	CASSLEGAGFRSYEQYF	TGCGCCAGCAGCTTGGAGGGAGCAGGGTTTCGATCCTACGAGCAGTACTTC
TRBV24-1	TRBD1	TRBJ2-7	-	CATSRTGSYEQYF	TGTGCCACCAGTAGGACAGGGTCCTACGAGCAGTACTTC
TRBV6-4	-	TRBJ2-3	-	CASSPRPSTDTQYF	TGTGCCAGCAGCCCCCGTCCGTCCACAGATACGCAGTATTTT
TRBV23-1	-	TRBJ1-5	-	CASSHANSNQPQHF	TGCGCCAGCAGTCATGCTAATAGCAATCAGCCCCAGCATTTT
TRBV5-1	-	TRBJ2-3	-	CASSSSTGNTQYF	TGCGCCAGCAGCTCATCGACCGGGAATACGCAGTATTTT
TRBV5-1	-	TRBJ2-5	many	CASSLTGETQYF	TGCGCCAGCAGCTTGACGGGGGAGACCCAGTACTTC
TRBV7-2	-	TRBJ1-2	few	CASSLTPYGYTF	TGTGCCAGCAGCTTAACCCCGTATGGCTACACCTTC
TRBV18	TRBD1	TRBJ1-5	few	CASSRDREPQPQHF	TGTGCCAGCTCTCGGGACAGGGAACCTCAGCCCCAGCATTTT
TRBV10-3	-	TRBJ2-1	-	CAISDPPGLLYNEQFF	TGTGCCATCAGTGACCCTCCGGGACTGTTATACAATGAGCAGTTCTTC
TRBV9	-	TRBJ2-4	few	CASSVDGAGDIQYF	TGTGCCAGCAGCGTAGACGGGGCTGGGGACATTCAGTACTTC
TRBV4-3	TRBD2	TRBJ2-7	many	CASSRVGLAGAGEQYF	TGCGCCAGCAGCCGAGTAGGACTAGCGGGAGCTGGCGAGCAGTACTTC
TRBV5-1	TRBD1	TRBJ2-7	few	CASSSTGVEQYF	TGCGCCAGCAGCTCGACAGGGGTCGAGCAGTACTTC
TRBV12-3/TRBV12-4	-	TRBJ1-4	-	CTITTILAVAHRGNEKLFF	TGTACCATCACCACAATATTGGCAGTTGCCCATCGGGGTAATGAAAAACTGTTTTTT
TRBV7-2	-	TRBJ1-2	few	CASSSLDHGYTF	TGTGCCAGCAGCTCTCTGGACCATGGCTACACCTTC
TRBV5-1	-	TRBJ1-5	many	CASSPGGGNQPQHF	TGCGCCAGCAGCCCGGGAGGGGGGAATCAGCCCCAGCATTTT
TRBV14	-	TRBJ2-3	-	CASSQGGGYADTQYF	TGTGCCAGCAGCCAGGGAGGGGGCTACGCAGATACGCAGTATTTT
TRBV20-1	-	TRBJ2-3	many	CSAIQGRGTDTQYF	TGCAGTGCTATACAGGGCAGGGGCACAGATACGCAGTATTTT
TRBV10-3	TRBD1	TRBJ1-1	-	CAISGQGGMNTEAFF	TGTGCCATCAGTGGACAGGGTGGAATGAACACTGAAGCTTTCTTT
TRBV7-9	-	TRBJ2-7	few	CASSLRRDGGLYEQYF	TGTGCCAGCAGCCTGCGGAGGGATGGAGGCCTCTACGAGCAGTACTTC
TRBV3-1	-	TRBJ2-6	few	CARMLGKPGANVLTF	TGTGCCAGAATGTTAGGGAAGCCTGGGGCCAACGTCCTGACTTTC
TRBV6-5	-	TRBJ1-3	-	CASSYSTGRGNTIYF	TGTGCCAGCAGTTACTCGACGGGAAGAGGAAACACCATATATTTT
TRBV2	-	TRBJ1-2	-	CASSQEVSAYGYTF	TGTGCCAGCAGTCAGGAAGTCTCTGCCTATGGCTACACCTTC
TRBV27	-	TRBJ2-5	few	CASSPFQETQYF	TGTGCCAGCAGTCCCTTTCAAGAGACCCAGTACTTC
TRBV18	-	TRBJ2-7	few	CASSPGSREQYF	TGTGCCAGCTCACCAGGGTCACGGGAGCAGTACTTC
TRBV12-3/TRBV12-4	-	TRBJ1-1	-	CASRKTGEAFF	TGTGCCAGCAGAAAGACCGGGGAAGCTTTCTTT
TRBV24-1	TRBD2	TRBJ2-5	-	CATSESIGEGETQYF	TGTGCCACCAGTGAGAGTATAGGGGAGGGGGAGACCCAGTACTTC
TRBV12-3/TRBV12-4	-	TRBJ2-1	many	CASSLPQGNNEQFF	TGTGCCAGCAGTTTACCGCAGGGGAACAATGAGCAGTTCTTC
TRBV20-1	TRBD2	TRBJ2-3	few	CKGTSGSLDTQYF	TGCAAAGGGACTAGCGGGAGTTTAGATACGCAGTATTTT
TRBV11-2	-	TRBJ2-5	-	CASSARDGQETQYF	TGTGCCAGCAGCGCTCGGGACGGACAAGAGACCCAGTACTTC
TRBV12-3/TRBV12-4	TRBD1	TRBJ2-3	many	CASSFRGGPRTDTQYF	TGTGCCAGCAGTTTCAGAGGGGGCCCTAGGACAGATACGCAGTATTTT
TRBV5-1	-	TRBJ2-3	many	CASSLEAGTSTDTQYF	TGCGCCAGCAGCTTGGAGGCGGGAACTAGCACAGATACGCAGTATTTT
TRBV5-6	TRBD1	TRBJ2-5	few	CASSIDRDQETQYF	TGTGCCAGCAGCATAGACAGGGACCAAGAGACCCAGTACTTC
TRBV20-1	-	TRBJ1-5	-	CSARASLQAGQPQHF	TGCAGTGCTAGAGCTTCTTTACAGGCCGGTCAGCCCCAGCATTTT
TRBV19	TRBD2	TRBJ2-1	-	CASTRLAGAMYNEQFF	TGTGCCAGTACCAGACTAGCGGGAGCGATGTACAATGAGCAGTTCTTC